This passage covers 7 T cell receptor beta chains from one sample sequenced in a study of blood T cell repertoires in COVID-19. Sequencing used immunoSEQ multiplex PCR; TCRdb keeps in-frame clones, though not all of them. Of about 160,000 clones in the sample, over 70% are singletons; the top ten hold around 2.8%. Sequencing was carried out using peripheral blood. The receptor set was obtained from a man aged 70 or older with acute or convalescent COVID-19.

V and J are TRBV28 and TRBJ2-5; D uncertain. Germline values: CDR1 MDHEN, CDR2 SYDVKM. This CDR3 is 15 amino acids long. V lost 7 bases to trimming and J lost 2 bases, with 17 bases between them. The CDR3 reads CASTTTTARQETQYF. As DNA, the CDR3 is TGTGCCAGCACCACCACTACGGCTCGACAAGAGACCCAGTACTTC.

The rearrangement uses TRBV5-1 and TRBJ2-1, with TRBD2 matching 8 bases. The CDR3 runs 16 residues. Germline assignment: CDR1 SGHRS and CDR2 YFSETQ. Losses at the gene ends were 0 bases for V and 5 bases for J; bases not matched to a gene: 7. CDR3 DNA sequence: TGCGCCAGCAGCTTGGGGTCGCTAGCGGGTCACAATGAGCAGTTCTTC. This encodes CASSLGSLAGHNEQFF.

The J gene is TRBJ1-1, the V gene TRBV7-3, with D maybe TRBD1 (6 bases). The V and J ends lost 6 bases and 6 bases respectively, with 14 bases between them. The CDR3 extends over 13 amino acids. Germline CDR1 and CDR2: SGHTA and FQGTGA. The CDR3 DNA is TGTGCCAGCAGTCTCAGGGGAATGGCTGAAGCTTTCTTT. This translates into CASSLRGMAEAFF.

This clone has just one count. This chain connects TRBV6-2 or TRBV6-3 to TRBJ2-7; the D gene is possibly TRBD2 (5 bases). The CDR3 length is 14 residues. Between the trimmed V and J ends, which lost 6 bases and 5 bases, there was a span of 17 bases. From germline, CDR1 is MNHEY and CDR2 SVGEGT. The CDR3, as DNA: TGTGCCAGCAGCCCATTACTAGTGAACGACGAGCAGTACTTC. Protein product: CASSPLLVNDEQYF.

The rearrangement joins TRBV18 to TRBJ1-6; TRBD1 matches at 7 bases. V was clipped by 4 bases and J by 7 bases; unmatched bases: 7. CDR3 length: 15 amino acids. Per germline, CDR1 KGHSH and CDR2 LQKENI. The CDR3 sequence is CASSLKMGQNSPLHF. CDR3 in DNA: TGTGCCAGCTCACTGAAGATGGGACAGAATTCACCCCTCCACTTT.

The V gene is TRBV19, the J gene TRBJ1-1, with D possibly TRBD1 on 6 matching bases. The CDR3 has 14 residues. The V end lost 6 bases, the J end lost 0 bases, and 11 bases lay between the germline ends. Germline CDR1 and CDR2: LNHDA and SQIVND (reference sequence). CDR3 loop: CASRMQGMNTEAFF. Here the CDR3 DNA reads TGTGCCAGTAGGATGCAGGGGATGAACACTGAAGCTTTCTTT. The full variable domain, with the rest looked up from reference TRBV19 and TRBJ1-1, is DGGITQSPKYLFRKEGQNVTLSCEQNLNHDAMYWYRQDPGQGLRLIYYSQIVNDFQKGDIAEGYSVSREKKESFPLTVTSAQKNPTAFYLCASRMQGMNTEAFFGQGTRLTVV.

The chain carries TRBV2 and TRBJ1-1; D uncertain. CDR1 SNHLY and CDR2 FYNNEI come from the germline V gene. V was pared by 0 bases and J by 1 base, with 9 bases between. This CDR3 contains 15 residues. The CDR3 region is CASSEAGWRNTEAFF. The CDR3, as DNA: TGTGCCAGCAGTGAAGCAGGATGGAGGAACACTGAAGCTTTCTTT.